This TCR beta chain was recovered during a study of human T cells and chemical hapten exposure. For the study at large: TCR yield per sample varied, mainly due to pooled library volumes. Points from the study as a whole: After DPC sensitization, TCRs above 1 in 1000 frequency showed no change.

This clonotype was counted only a few times. The antigen is unknown. The CDR3 loop spans 14 amino acids. Germline values: CDR1 MNHEY, CDR2 SVGAGI. V lost 6 bases and J lost 8, with 16 bases in between. Library preparation tagged each individual cDNA molecule with a unique molecular identifier. TCRdb fed the RACE reads into MiXCR, producing one record per CDR3 protein. Here the sample spans approximately 97,000 distinct CDR3 sequences, roughly a quarter being singletons. Time point in this sample: patch test 3, about 24 weeks after DPC sensitization. Treatment reported: therapeutic diphenylcyclopropenone sensitization with weekly scalp DPC. Total RNA was extracted from unfractionated whole blood.

The TCR sequence derives from a man aged 35-49 years with alopecia areata. Some clones in this sample may be carry-over from other donors' samples. The V gene is TRBV6-5, the J gene TRBJ1-4, with D hard to call. Source: whole blood, taken in connection with sensitization to the hapten diphenylcyclopropenone (DPC). This chain's CDR3 is CASSNGGGGEKLFF. The CDR3 DNA follows: TGTGCCAGCAGCAACGGTGGCGGCGGGGAAAAACTGTTTTTT.